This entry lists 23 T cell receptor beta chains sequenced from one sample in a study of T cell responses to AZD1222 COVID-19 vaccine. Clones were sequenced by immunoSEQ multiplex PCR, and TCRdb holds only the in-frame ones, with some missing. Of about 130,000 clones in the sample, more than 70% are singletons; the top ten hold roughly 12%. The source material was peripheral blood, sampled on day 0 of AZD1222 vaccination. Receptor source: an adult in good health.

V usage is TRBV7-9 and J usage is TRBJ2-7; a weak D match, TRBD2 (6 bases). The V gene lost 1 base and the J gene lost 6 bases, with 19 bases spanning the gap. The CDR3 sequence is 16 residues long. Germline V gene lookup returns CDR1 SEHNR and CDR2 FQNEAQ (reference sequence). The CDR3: CASSLESRVRRGEQYF. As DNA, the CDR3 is TGTGCCAGCAGCTTAGAGTCGAGAGTTCGGAGGGGCGAGCAGTACTTC.

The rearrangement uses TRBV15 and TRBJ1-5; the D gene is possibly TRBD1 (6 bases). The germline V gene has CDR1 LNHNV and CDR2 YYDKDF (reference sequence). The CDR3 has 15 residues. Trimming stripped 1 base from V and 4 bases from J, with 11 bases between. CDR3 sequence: CATSRGGAGNQPQHF. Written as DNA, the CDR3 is TGTGCCACCAGCAGAGGGGGGGCGGGGAATCAGCCCCAGCATTTT.

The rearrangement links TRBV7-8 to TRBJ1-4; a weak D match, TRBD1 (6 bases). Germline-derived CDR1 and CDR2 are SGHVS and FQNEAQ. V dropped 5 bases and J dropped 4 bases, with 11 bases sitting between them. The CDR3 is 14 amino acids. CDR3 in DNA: TGTGCCAGCAGCCACAGGGCCCTTAATGAAAAACTGTTTTTT. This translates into CASSHRALNEKLFF.

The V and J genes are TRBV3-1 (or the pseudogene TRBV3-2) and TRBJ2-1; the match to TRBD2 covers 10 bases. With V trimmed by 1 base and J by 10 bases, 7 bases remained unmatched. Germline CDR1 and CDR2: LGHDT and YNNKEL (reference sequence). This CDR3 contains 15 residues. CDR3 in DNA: TGTGCCAGCAGCCAAGGATTAGCGGGGGGCCCAGAGCAGTTCTTC. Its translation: CASSQGLAGGPEQFF.

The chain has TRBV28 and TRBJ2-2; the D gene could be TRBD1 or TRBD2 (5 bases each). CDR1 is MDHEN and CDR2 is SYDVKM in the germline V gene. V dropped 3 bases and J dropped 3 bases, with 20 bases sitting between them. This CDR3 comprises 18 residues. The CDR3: CASSFSPVYRTYTGELFF. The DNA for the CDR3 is TGTGCCAGCAGTTTTTCCCCGGTTTACAGGACTTACACCGGGGAGCTGTTTTTT.

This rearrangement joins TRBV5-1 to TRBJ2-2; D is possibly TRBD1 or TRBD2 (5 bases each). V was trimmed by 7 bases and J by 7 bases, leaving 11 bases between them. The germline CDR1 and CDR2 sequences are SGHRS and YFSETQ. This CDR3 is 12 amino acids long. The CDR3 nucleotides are TGCGCCAGCTACGGGGCGGACGGGGAGCTGTTTTTT. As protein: CASYGADGELFF. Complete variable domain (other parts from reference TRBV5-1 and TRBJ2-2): KAGVTQTPRYLIKTRGQQVTLSCSPISGHRSVSWYQQTPGQGLQFLFEYFSETQRNKGNFPGRFSGRQFSNSRSEMNVSTLELGDSALYLCASYGADGELFFGEGSRLTVL.

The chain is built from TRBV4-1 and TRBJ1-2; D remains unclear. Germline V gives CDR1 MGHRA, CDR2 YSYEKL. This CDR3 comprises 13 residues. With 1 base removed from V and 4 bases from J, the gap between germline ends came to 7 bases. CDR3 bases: TGCGCCAGCAGCCAAGGTACCCCCTATGGCTACACCTTC. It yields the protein CASSQGTPYGYTF.

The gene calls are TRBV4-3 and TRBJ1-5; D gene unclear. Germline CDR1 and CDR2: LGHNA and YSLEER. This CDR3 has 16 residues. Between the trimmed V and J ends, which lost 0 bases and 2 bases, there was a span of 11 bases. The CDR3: CASSQDRQEGNQPQHF. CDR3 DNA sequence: TGCGCCAGCAGCCAAGACAGGCAAGAAGGCAATCAGCCCCAGCATTTT.

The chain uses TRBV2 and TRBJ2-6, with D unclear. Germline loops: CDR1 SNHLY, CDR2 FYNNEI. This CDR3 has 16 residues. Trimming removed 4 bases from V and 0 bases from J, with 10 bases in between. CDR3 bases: TGTGCCAGCAGTGGACGGATCCCCTCTGGGGCCAACGTCCTGACTTTC. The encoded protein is CASSGRIPSGANVLTF.

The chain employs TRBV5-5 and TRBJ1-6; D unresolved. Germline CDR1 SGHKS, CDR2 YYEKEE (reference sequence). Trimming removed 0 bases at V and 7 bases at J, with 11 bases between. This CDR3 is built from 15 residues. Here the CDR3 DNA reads TGTGCCAGCAGCTTGGGGCCATATTCAAATTCACCCCTCCACTTT. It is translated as CASSLGPYSNSPLHF.

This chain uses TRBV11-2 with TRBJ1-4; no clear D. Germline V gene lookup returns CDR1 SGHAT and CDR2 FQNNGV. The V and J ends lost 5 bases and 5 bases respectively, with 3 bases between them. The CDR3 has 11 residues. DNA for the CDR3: TGTGCCAGCAGCGTCAATGAAAAACTGTTTTTT. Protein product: CASSVNEKLFF.

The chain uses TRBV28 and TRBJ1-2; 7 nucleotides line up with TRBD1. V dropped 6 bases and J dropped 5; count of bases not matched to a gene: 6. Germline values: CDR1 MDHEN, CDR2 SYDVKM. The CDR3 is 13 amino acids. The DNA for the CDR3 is TGTGCCAGCAGCCACGGGACAGAATATGGCTACACCTTC. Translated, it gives CASSHGTEYGYTF.

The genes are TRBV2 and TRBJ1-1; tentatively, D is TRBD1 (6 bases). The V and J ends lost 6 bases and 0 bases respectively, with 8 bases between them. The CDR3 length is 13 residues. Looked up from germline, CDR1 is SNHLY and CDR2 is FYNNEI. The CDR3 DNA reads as TGTGCCAGCAGACAGGGCATGAACACTGAAGCTTTCTTT. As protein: CASRQGMNTEAFF.

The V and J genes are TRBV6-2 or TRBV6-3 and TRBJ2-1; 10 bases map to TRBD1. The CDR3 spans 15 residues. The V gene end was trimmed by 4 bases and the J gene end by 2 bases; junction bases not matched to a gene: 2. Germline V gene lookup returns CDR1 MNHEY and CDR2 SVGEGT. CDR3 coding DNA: TGTGCCAGCAGTTTCGACAGGGGGCCCTACAATGAGCAGTTCTTC. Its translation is CASSFDRGPYNEQFF.

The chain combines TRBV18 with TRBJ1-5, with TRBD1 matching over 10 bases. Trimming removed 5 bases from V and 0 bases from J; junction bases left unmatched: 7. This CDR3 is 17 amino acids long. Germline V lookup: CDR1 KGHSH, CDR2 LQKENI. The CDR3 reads CASSIGTGAYSNQPQHF. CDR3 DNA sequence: TGTGCCAGCTCAATTGGGACAGGGGCATATAGCAATCAGCCCCAGCATTTT.

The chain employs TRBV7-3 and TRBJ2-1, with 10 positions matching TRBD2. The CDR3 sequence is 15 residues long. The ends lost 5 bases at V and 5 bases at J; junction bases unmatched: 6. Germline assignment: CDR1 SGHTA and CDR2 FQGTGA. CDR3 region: CASSQSGRANNEQFF. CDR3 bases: TGTGCCAGCAGCCAAAGCGGGAGGGCCAACAATGAGCAGTTCTTC.

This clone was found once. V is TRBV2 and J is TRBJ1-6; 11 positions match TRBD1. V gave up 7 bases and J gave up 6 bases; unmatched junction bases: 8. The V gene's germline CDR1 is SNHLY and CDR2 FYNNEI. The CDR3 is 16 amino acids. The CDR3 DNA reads TGTGCCAGCATGAGGACAGGGGGCAATTTTAATTCACCCCTCCACTTT. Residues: CASMRTGGNFNSPLHF.

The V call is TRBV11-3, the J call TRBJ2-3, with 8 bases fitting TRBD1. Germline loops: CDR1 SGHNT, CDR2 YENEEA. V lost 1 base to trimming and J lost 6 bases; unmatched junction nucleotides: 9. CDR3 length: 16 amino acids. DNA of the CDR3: TGTGCCAGCAGCTTAGTCTTTCAGGGGGCCGAGGATACGCAGTATTTT. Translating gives CASSLVFQGAEDTQYF.

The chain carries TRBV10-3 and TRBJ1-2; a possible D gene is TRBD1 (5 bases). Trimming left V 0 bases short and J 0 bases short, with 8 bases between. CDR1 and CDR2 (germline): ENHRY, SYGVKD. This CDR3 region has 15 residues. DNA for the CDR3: TGTGCCATCAGTGAGTCGGGAGGGGCTAACTATGGCTACACCTTC. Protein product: CAISESGGANYGYTF.

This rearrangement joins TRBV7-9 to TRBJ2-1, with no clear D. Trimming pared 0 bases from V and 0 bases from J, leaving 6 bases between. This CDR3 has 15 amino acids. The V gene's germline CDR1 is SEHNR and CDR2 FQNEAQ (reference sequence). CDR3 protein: CASSLAAFSYNEQFF. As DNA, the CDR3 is TGTGCCAGCAGCTTAGCGGCGTTCTCCTACAATGAGCAGTTCTTC.

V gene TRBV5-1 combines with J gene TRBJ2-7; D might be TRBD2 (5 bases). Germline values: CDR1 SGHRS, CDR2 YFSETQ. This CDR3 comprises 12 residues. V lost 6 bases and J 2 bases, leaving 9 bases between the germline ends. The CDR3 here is CASKGVTYEQYF. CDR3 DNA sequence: TGCGCCAGCAAGGGAGTTACCTACGAGCAGTACTTC.

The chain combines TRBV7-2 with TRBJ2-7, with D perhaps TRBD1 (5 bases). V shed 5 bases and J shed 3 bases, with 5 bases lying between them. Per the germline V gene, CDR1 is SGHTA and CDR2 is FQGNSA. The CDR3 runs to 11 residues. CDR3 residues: CASSTGYEQYF. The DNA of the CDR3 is TGTGCCAGCAGCACAGGCTACGAGCAGTACTTC.

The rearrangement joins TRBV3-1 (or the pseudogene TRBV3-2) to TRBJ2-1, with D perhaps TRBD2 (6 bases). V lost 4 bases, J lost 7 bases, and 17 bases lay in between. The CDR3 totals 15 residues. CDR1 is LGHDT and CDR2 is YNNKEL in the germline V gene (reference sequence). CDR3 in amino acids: CASSPLVASDNEQFF. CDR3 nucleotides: TGTGCCAGCAGCCCCTTGGTGGCTAGCGATAATGAGCAGTTCTTC.